This T cell receptor beta chain was sequenced in a study of metastatic and nonmetastatic thyroid tumors. Across the study: The study looked at repertoires side by side in blood and in tumor or nodule tissue from malignant and benign thyroid patients.

About this clone itself: Its cognate antigen is unknown.

This CDR3 has 11 residues. Germline V CDR1 and CDR2: DFQATT, SNEGSKA (reference sequence). Trimming took off 7 bases at V and 0 bases at J, with 6 bases between the two ends. In the authors' workflow: A papillary thyroid cancer distant-metastasis classifier was built from CDR3 differences across clinicopathological groups. TCRdb ran MiXCR on the PCR reads. These V and J calls rely on TCRdb rather than the paper's analysis. The sample records some 18,000 clones, about 33% being singletons. Thyroid surgery was preceded by no treatment in any patient. Broader study findings: In both blood and tumor samples, TCR beta diversity was reported significantly higher for malignant than benign nodules.

This chain uses TRBV20-1 with TRBJ1-2; possible D gene TRBD1, 5 bases. The sample consisted of tumor tissue. The source of this sequence is a male donor with papillary thyroid cancer or a benign thyroid nodule (not recorded which). Some clones in this sample may be carry-over from other donors' samples. The DNA of the CDR3 is TGCAGTGTGACAGCTAACTATGGCTACACCTTC. Its protein product is CSVTANYGYTF.